These 30 T cell receptor beta chains were all obtained from the same sample, sequenced in a study of T cell repertoires and HLA-DP antigens. Antigens for these TCRs are unknown. The table came from immunoSEQ multiplex PCR; TCRdb's copy has only in-frame clones and leaves some out. The sample consists of tens of thousands of clones, 80% of them appearing once. Sequencing was carried out using CD4+ T cells from PBMCs. The receptors come from a man aged 55 to 70 in good health and CMV-seronegative.

DNA for the CDR3: TGTGCCAGCGGGTTACGGGGAGCTGGCTACACCTTC. It yields the protein CASGLRGAGYTF. J is TRBJ1-2 and V is TRBV6-5; D unresolved. Looked up from germline, CDR1 is MNHEY and CDR2 is SVGAGI. The V gene lost 8 bases and the J gene lost 7 bases, with 14 bases spanning the gap. The length of the CDR3 is 12 residues.

The rearrangement links TRBV27 to TRBJ1-6, with a tentative D call TRBD1 (6 bases). This CDR3 has 15 amino acids. Trimming cost V 0 bases and J 7 bases, with 10 bases left between them. Germline CDR1 reads MNHEY; CDR2 reads SMNVEV (reference sequence). The CDR3 DNA reads TGTGCCAGCAGTTTATCTGTTCAGGGGAATTCACCCCTCCACTTT. Its translation: CASSLSVQGNSPLHF.

V gene TRBV29-1 combines with J gene TRBJ2-1; D is perhaps TRBD1 or TRBD2 (5 bases each). V was cut by 4 bases and J by 9 bases, with 13 bases left in between. Per the germline V gene, CDR1 is SQVTM and CDR2 is ANQGSEA. This CDR3 comprises 12 residues. In DNA, the CDR3 is TGCAGCGTTGCCGTGGGGGTGGTTGAGCAGTTCTTC. Residues: CSVAVGVVEQFF.

CDR3 sequence reads: CASSPGVAGVEQFF. The CDR3 DNA follows: TGTGCCAGTAGCCCCGGGGTAGCGGGGGTAGAGCAGTTCTTC. This chain uses TRBV19 with TRBJ2-1; TRBD2 matches at 9 bases. Germline V gene data show CDR1 as LNHDA and CDR2 as SQIVND (reference sequence). The CDR3 sequence is 14 residues long. V trimming: 6 bases; J trimming: 10 bases; junction bases outside the gene matches: 10.

This chain's CDR3 is CASSLPGQGAGGYTF. CDR3 nucleotide sequence: TGTGCCAGCAGCCTTCCGGGACAGGGGGCCGGTGGCTACACCTTC. The gene calls are TRBV7-2 and TRBJ1-2; 12 nucleotides match TRBD1. The CDR3 spans 15 residues. With 5 bases clipped from V and 7 bases from J, the junction kept 8 bases outside the gene matches. Germline V gene sequence: CDR1 SGHTA, CDR2 FQGNSA.

V and J are TRBV18 and TRBJ2-4; D unresolved. Germline V CDR1 and CDR2: KGHSH, LQKENI. Trimming removed 1 base at V and 0 bases at J, with 13 bases between. The CDR3 runs to 17 residues. Here the CDR3 reads CASSPRLTTIAKNIQYF. In DNA, the CDR3 is TGTGCCAGCTCACCACGCTTAACTACTATAGCCAAAAACATTCAGTACTTC.

This chain's CDR3 is CVLGQGTDTQYF. CDR3 sequence (DNA): TGTGTACTGGGACAGGGCACAGATACGCAGTATTTT. The chain couples TRBV19 to TRBJ2-3; 8 bases are a match to TRBD1. CDR1 LNHDA and CDR2 SQIVND come from the germline V gene (reference sequence). The CDR3 has 12 amino acids.

The chain joins TRBV11-2 to TRBJ1-2, with 9 bases aligning to TRBD1. Unmatched junction bases numbered 3, after V lost 0 bases and J lost 4 bases. From germline, CDR1 is SGHAT and CDR2 FQNNGV. The CDR3 is made up of 15 amino acids. CDR3 protein: CASSLERTGAYGYTF. In DNA form, the CDR3 reads TGTGCCAGCAGCTTAGAGAGGACAGGGGCCTATGGCTACACCTTC. The variable domain in full, completed from reference TRBV11-2 and TRBJ1-2, reads EAGVAQSPRYKIIEKRQSVAFWCNPISGHATLYWYQQILGQGPKLLIQFQNNGVVDDSQLPKDRFSAERLKGVDSTLKIQPAKLEDSAVYLCASSLERTGAYGYTFGSGTRLTVV.

The chain combines TRBV6-5 with TRBJ1-2; possible D gene TRBD1, 5 bases. CDR3 size: 15 residues. Per germline, CDR1 MNHEY and CDR2 SVGAGI. Trimming pared 0 bases from V and 6 bases from J, leaving 14 bases between. The CDR3 region has the DNA TGTGCCAGCAGTTACTCAGGGGCTGCGATGGATGGCTACACCTTC. It yields the protein CASSYSGAAMDGYTF.

This clone was counted a few times. The chain is built from TRBV28 and TRBJ1-5; D remains unclear. Trimming left V 5 bases short and J 6 bases short, with 11 bases between. The CDR3 is made up of 13 amino acids. Per the germline V gene, CDR1 is MDHEN and CDR2 is SYDVKM. The CDR3 nucleotides are TGTGCCAGCAGTCTGGGTCGTACTCAGCCCCAGCATTTT. This sequence encodes CASSLGRTQPQHF.

The chain is built from TRBV10-3 and TRBJ1-2, with 10 positions matching TRBD1. Germline assignment: CDR1 ENHRY and CDR2 SYGVKD. V trimming: 6 bases; J trimming: 7 bases; junction bases outside the gene matches: 5. This CDR3 spans 13 amino acids. The CDR3 loop reads CAIRGDRGSGYTF. CDR3 sequence (DNA): TGTGCCATCAGGGGGGACAGGGGAAGTGGCTACACCTTC.

This chain joins TRBV27 and TRBJ2-1; no clear D gene. Germline V lookup: CDR1 MNHEY, CDR2 SMNVEV (reference sequence). This CDR3 region has 13 residues. V gave up 5 bases and J gave up 6 bases, with 11 bases separating them. This chain's CDR3 is CASSLWPPNEQFF. The CDR3, as DNA: TGTGCCAGCAGTCTGTGGCCCCCCAATGAGCAGTTCTTC.

This clone was counted a single time. This chain joins TRBV7-9 and TRBJ2-5; the D gene is possibly TRBD2 (5 bases). Germline loops: CDR1 SEHNR, CDR2 FQNEAQ (reference sequence). V was trimmed by 4 bases and J by 2 bases, leaving 11 bases between them. The CDR3 loop spans 14 amino acids. DNA of the CDR3: TGTGCCAGCAGCTCCGTCCGGGAACAAGAGACCCAGTACTTC. This translates into CASSSVREQETQYF. Complete variable domain (other parts from reference TRBV7-9 and TRBJ2-5): DTGVSQNPRHKITKRGQNVTFRCDPISEHNRLYWYRQTLGQGPEFLTYFQNEAQLEKSRLLSDRFSAERPKGSFSTLEIQRTEQGDSAMYLCASSSVREQETQYFGPGTRLLVL.

The rearrangement joins TRBV5-1 to TRBJ2-2; 9 positions agree with TRBD2. The length of the CDR3 is 15 residues. The trim removed 1 base at V and 6 bases at J, leaving 4 bases unmatched. Germline CDR1 SGHRS, CDR2 YFSETQ. The CDR3 coding sequence is TGCGCCAGCAGCTTGTCAGTAGCGGGGGCCGGGGAGCTGTTTTTT. It yields the protein CASSLSVAGAGELFF.

V and J are TRBV4-3 and TRBJ2-7; D is undetermined. The V end was cut by 1 base, the J end by 0 bases, with 10 bases between. Germline V gene data show CDR1 as LGHNA and CDR2 as YSLEER. The CDR3 covers 15 residues. The CDR3, as DNA: TGCGCCAGCAGCCAAGGGCACGGGTACTCCTACGAGCAGTACTTC. This codes for CASSQGHGYSYEQYF.

This chain links TRBV14 with TRBJ2-3; 7 bases are shared with TRBD2. The length of the CDR3 is 14 residues. Germline V gives CDR1 SGHDN, CDR2 FVKESK. V lost 4 bases to trimming and J lost 2 bases; unmatched junction nucleotides: 3. CDR3 coding DNA: TGTGCCAGCAGCCGGGGGGGAGTCACAGATACGCAGTATTTT. This sequence encodes CASSRGGVTDTQYF.

The chain couples TRBV4-1 to TRBJ2-3; 9 nucleotides align to TRBD2. The CDR3 contains 17 residues. Germline CDR1 reads MGHRA; CDR2 reads YSYEKL. J was trimmed by 4 bases and V by 0 bases; bases with no gene match: 8. The CDR3 nucleotides are TGCGCCAGCAGCCAAGATGGGGAGGCGGGAGGGGCAGATACGCAGTATTTT. As protein: CASSQDGEAGGADTQYF.

The chain is built from TRBV9 and TRBJ2-5, with D perhaps matching TRBD1 (5 bases). V lost 0 bases and J lost 5, with 20 bases in between. Germline V CDR1 and CDR2: SGDLS, YYNGEE. CDR3 size: 17 residues. The CDR3 reads CASSVGYSQGTQETQYF. Here the CDR3 DNA reads TGTGCCAGCAGCGTAGGGTACTCGCAGGGAACGCAGGAGACCCAGTACTTC. Variable domain in full (rest from reference TRBV9 and TRBJ2-5): DSGVTQTPKHLITATGQRVTLRCSPRSGDLSVYWYQQSLDQGLQFLIQYYNGEERAKGNILERFSAQQFPDLHSELNLSSLELGDSALYFCASSVGYSQGTQETQYFGPGTRLLVL.

The rearrangement links TRBV7-8 to TRBJ2-5; either TRBD1 or TRBD2 may fit D (5 bases each). V shed 7 bases and J shed 1 base, with 16 bases lying between them. The length of the CDR3 is 15 residues. Germline-derived CDR1 and CDR2 are SGHVS and FQNEAQ. The CDR3 here is CASIWGPRSQETQYF. As DNA, the CDR3 is TGTGCCAGCATATGGGGACCGCGCAGCCAAGAGACCCAGTACTTC.

The chain's CDR3 is CAISESSGDQPQHF. The CDR3 DNA reads TGTGCCATCAGTGAGTCGTCGGGGGATCAGCCCCAGCATTTT. The V gene is TRBV10-3, the J gene TRBJ1-5; D is perhaps TRBD1 (5 bases). The CDR3 sequence is 14 residues long. V lost 0 bases, J lost 5 bases, and 8 bases lay in between. Per the germline V gene, CDR1 is ENHRY and CDR2 is SYGVKD.

The gene calls are TRBV27 and TRBJ2-3; D gene ambiguous. This CDR3 has 12 amino acids. The germline gives CDR1 MNHEY, CDR2 SMNVEV (reference sequence). The V and J ends lost 7 bases and 3 bases respectively, with 8 bases between them. The CDR3, as DNA: TGTGCCAGCATCCCTCGGACAGATACGCAGTATTTT. Protein sequence: CASIPRTDTQYF.

The rearrangement links TRBV6-5 to TRBJ2-5, with D perhaps TRBD2 (6 bases). Between the trimmed V and J ends, which lost 0 bases and 5 bases, there was a span of 13 bases. This CDR3 is built from 15 residues. CDR1 is MNHEY and CDR2 is SVGAGI in the germline V gene. This CDR3 is CASSYSPRRVETQYF. As DNA, the CDR3 is TGTGCCAGCAGTTACTCCCCTAGGAGGGTGGAGACCCAGTACTTC.

This chain uses TRBV30 with TRBJ1-4; 7 bases line up with TRBD1. V lost 4 bases to trimming and J lost 2 bases; unmatched junction nucleotides: 10. The CDR3 loop spans 16 amino acids. CDR1 and CDR2 from the germline V gene are GTSNPN and SVGIG (reference sequence). DNA for the CDR3: TGTGCCTGGACTCCGGGACAGACTCGCACTAATGAAAAACTGTTTTTT. Translation gives CAWTPGQTRTNEKLFF.

CDR3 protein: CASGSPERDGEQFF. The CDR3 DNA is TGTGCTAGTGGTTCACCCGAGCGGGACGGTGAGCAGTTCTTC. This sequence joins TRBV12-5 and TRBJ2-1, with 7 bases matching TRBD2. Germline V lookup: CDR1 LGHNT, CDR2 FRNRAP. The CDR3 runs 14 residues. Trimming cost V 4 bases and J 9 bases; bases outside gene matches: 9.

The chain carries TRBV10-2 and TRBJ2-5, with 8 bases aligning to TRBD2. Germline V gene lookup returns CDR1 WSHSY and CDR2 SAAADI. CDR3 size: 16 residues. V trimming: 5 bases; J trimming: 5 bases; junction bases outside the gene matches: 13. CDR3 DNA: TGCGCCAGCAGTATTAGCGGGGCCCCCTATTTGGAGACCCAGTACTTC. This sequence encodes CASSISGAPYLETQYF.

The rearrangement uses TRBV27 and TRBJ2-6; 9 nucleotides match TRBD1. Germline V CDR1 and CDR2: MNHEY, SMNVEV (reference sequence). The CDR3 runs to 17 residues. V gave up 6 bases and J gave up 0 bases; unmatched junction bases: 6. CDR3 protein: CASSPGTGSSGANVLTF. The CDR3 coding sequence is TGTGCCAGCAGCCCAGGGACAGGGAGCTCTGGGGCCAACGTCCTGACTTTC.

About this clone: Mismatch with germline at one junction end may stem from a read error. This sequence joins TRBV15 and TRBJ2-1; possible D gene TRBD1, 6 bases. The CDR3 sequence is 12 residues long. In germline, CDR1 is LNHNV, CDR2 YYDKDF (reference sequence). The CDR3: CATSRGQPPYVF. The CDR3 nucleotides read TGTGCCACCAGCCGCGGACAGCCCCCGTATGTCTTC.

The genes are TRBV9 and TRBJ2-7; D is unclear. The germline gives CDR1 SGDLS, CDR2 YYNGEE. V was clipped by 4 bases and J by 9 bases, with 17 bases between them. The length of the CDR3 is 13 residues. Here the CDR3 reads CASSPALGLGQYF. The DNA of the CDR3 is TGTGCCAGCAGCCCCGCGTTAGGTTTGGGGCAGTACTTC.

This clone was recorded only once. J is TRBJ2-5 and V is TRBV4-2, with TRBD2 identical over 7 bases. The germline V gene encodes CDR1 LGHNA and CDR2 YNFKEQ. CDR3 length: 14 residues. Trimming removed 3 bases from V and 7 bases from J; junction bases left unmatched: 8. DNA for the CDR3: TGTGCCAGCAGCCACCGGGGGAGGGATCGGACCCAGTACTTC. Its protein product is CASSHRGRDRTQYF.

CDR3 in DNA: TGTGCCATCAGCGCCCGGGGCGGGAGTGAGGAGCAGTACGTC. It encodes CAISARGGSEEQYV. The chain links TRBV10-3 to TRBJ2-7, with TRBD2 matching over 7 bases. Unmatched junction bases numbered 12, after V lost 6 bases and J lost 7 bases. Germline CDR1 reads ENHRY; CDR2 reads SYGVKD. The CDR3 covers 14 residues.